Shown below are 31 T cell receptor beta chains from a single sample sequenced in a study of blood T cell repertoires in COVID-19. This table comes from immunoSEQ multiplex PCR, and its TCRdb copy is limited to in-frame clones, with some not included. This table has approximately 280,000 clones, about 89% appearing once. Material: peripheral blood. The receptors originated from an older woman with acute or convalescent COVID-19.

The chain combines TRBV9 with TRBJ1-3; weak D call: TRBD1 (6 bases). Germline lookup yields CDR1 SGDLS and CDR2 YYNGEE. With 3 bases removed from V and 3 bases from J, the gap between germline ends came to 10 bases. This CDR3 has 14 residues. CDR3 in DNA: TGTGCCAGCAGCGGAACAGGGATTGGAAACACCATATATTTT. Translation: CASSGTGIGNTIYF.

This chain links TRBV24-1 with TRBJ2-1, with no clear D. The CDR3 consists of 12 residues. The germline gives CDR1 KGHDR, CDR2 SFDVKD. V dropped 2 bases and J dropped 12 bases, with 10 bases sitting between them. CDR3 sequence: CATSDSTGGQFF. CDR3 sequence (DNA): TGTGCCACCAGTGATTCCACGGGTGGGCAGTTCTTC.

The CDR3, as DNA: TGCGCCAGCAGCCACCACCGGGAGCCCGGGGAGCTGTTTTTT. Protein sequence: CASSHHREPGELFF. The chain recombines TRBV4-1 with TRBJ2-2; D perhaps matches TRBD2 (6 bases). V was cut by 3 bases and J by 6 bases, with 11 bases left in between. The CDR3 totals 14 residues. Per germline, CDR1 MGHRA and CDR2 YSYEKL.

This sequence joins TRBV28 and TRBJ2-5; 11 bases match TRBD2. CDR1 is MDHEN and CDR2 is SYDVKM in the germline V gene. The CDR3 length is 16 residues. The V gene end was trimmed by 4 bases and the J gene end by 1 base; junction bases not matched to a gene: 5. The DNA for the CDR3 is TGTGCCAGCAGTTCTAGCGGGGGGTTCGCCCAAGAGACCCAGTACTTC. Amino acids: CASSSSGGFAQETQYF.

The chain recombines TRBV6-2 or TRBV6-3 with TRBJ2-1, with D hard to call. Germline loops: CDR1 MNHEY, CDR2 SVGEGT. The length of the CDR3 is 12 residues. V lost 5 bases and J 2 bases, leaving 4 bases between the germline ends. CDR3 region: CASSRTYNEQFF. The CDR3 coding sequence is TGTGCCAGCAGTCGTACCTACAATGAGCAGTTCTTC.

This sequence joins TRBV19 and TRBJ1-3; the D is unclear. This CDR3 has 14 amino acids. V was pared by 5 bases and J by 2 bases, with 10 bases between. Germline V lookup: CDR1 LNHDA, CDR2 SQIVND (reference sequence). The CDR3 DNA sequence: TGTGCCAGTAGTTCGGGGAAAGCTGGAAACACCATATATTTT. It yields the protein CASSSGKAGNTIYF.

The gene calls are TRBV19 and TRBJ2-3, with 7 bases fitting TRBD2. Germline V gene sequence: CDR1 LNHDA, CDR2 SQIVND (reference sequence). The CDR3 has 14 residues. The J segment lost 11 bases and the V segment lost 4 bases, leaving 12 bases of the junction unmatched. CDR3 DNA: TGTGCCAGTAGTAGTGGCGGGGCCCGCGGGGGGCAGTATTTT. It encodes CASSSGGARGGQYF.

The J gene is TRBJ2-1, the V gene TRBV29-1; 7 bases are a match to TRBD1. CDR1 is SQVTM and CDR2 is ANQGSEA in the germline V gene. J gave up 12 bases and V 1 base, and 6 bases lay outside the gene matches. The CDR3 has 12 residues. The DNA of the CDR3 is TGCAGCGTTGAAGTGACAGGGTGGGTGCAGTTCTTC. It specifies CSVEVTGWVQFF.

The chain joins TRBV10-1 to TRBJ1-1; D not resolved. Trimming shortened V by 7 bases and J by 11 bases, and 11 bases separated the two germline ends. The germline CDR1 and CDR2 sequences are WNHNN and SYGVQD (reference sequence). CDR3 length: 10 residues. The CDR3 DNA is TGCGCCAGCATCGGAGACGGGGCTTTCTTT. Protein sequence: CASIGDGAFF.

The chain links TRBV13 to TRBJ2-7; 9 bases are a match to TRBD2. The CDR3 has 16 residues. Germline loops: CDR1 PRHDT, CDR2 FYEKMQ (reference sequence). The trim removed 0 bases at V and 2 bases at J, leaving 5 bases unmatched. For the CDR3, the DNA is TGTGCCAGCAGCTTAGGCGCTAGCGGGACCACCTACGAGCAGTACTTC. Translating gives CASSLGASGTTYEQYF.

V usage is TRBV27 and J usage is TRBJ1-1, with TRBD1 matching over 8 bases. After removal of 6 bases from V and 4 bases from J, the junction contained 4 bases not matched to a gene. Germline V lookup: CDR1 MNHEY, CDR2 SMNVEV (reference sequence). The CDR3 totals 13 residues. CDR3 amino acids: CASSVTGVTEAFF. CDR3 sequence (DNA): TGTGCCAGCAGCGTGACAGGGGTCACTGAAGCTTTCTTT.

This rearrangement joins TRBV19 to TRBJ2-5; D might be TRBD1 (5 bases). The germline V and J ends were trimmed by 6 bases and 3 bases, with 8 bases remaining between them. The CDR3 is 12 amino acids. The germline CDR1 and CDR2 sequences are LNHDA and SQIVND (reference sequence). The DNA of the CDR3 is TGTGCCAGTAGGACAGAGAAAGAGACCCAGTACTTC. Translating it yields CASRTEKETQYF.

V gene TRBV27 combines with J gene TRBJ1-4; 7 nucleotides match TRBD1. This CDR3 is built from 15 residues. Germline trimming cut 3 bases from V and 8 bases from J; bases unmatched to any gene: 9. CDR1 and CDR2 from the germline V gene are MNHEY and SMNVEV (reference sequence). This CDR3 is CASSLTWNRGEKLFF. The CDR3 DNA is TGTGCCAGCAGTTTGACCTGGAACAGGGGCGAAAAACTGTTTTTT.

This chain connects TRBV7-2 to TRBJ2-2, with D tentatively TRBD2 (6 bases). The V gene's germline CDR1 is SGHTA and CDR2 FQGNSA. CDR3 length equals 15 residues. The V and J ends lost 5 bases and 7 bases respectively, with 17 bases between them. CDR3 loop: CASSPQTSLGGELFF. The CDR3 DNA sequence: TGTGCCAGCAGCCCGCAGACTAGTCTGGGCGGGGAGCTGTTTTTT. Full variable domain (rest looked up from reference TRBV7-2 and TRBJ2-2): GAGVSQSPSNKVTEKGKDVELRCDPISGHTALYWYRQSLGQGLEFLIYFQGNSAPDKSGLPSDRFSAERTGGSVSTLTIQRTQQEDSAVYLCASSPQTSLGGELFFGEGSRLTVL.

The chain has TRBV5-1 and TRBJ2-6, with unresolved D. CDR1 is SGHRS, CDR2 YFSETQ, per germline. The CDR3 has 14 residues. Trimming removed 2 bases at V and 0 bases at J, with 3 bases between. This chain's CDR3 is CASSFISGANVLTF. The CDR3 nucleotides read TGCGCCAGCAGCTTCATCTCTGGGGCCAACGTCCTGACTTTC.

DNA of the CDR3: TGCAGCGCCAAAAGAGCAGGGGAGCAGTACTTC. Encoded protein: CSAKRAGEQYF. The chain couples TRBV29-1 to TRBJ2-7, with a weak D call TRBD1 (5 bases). The CDR3 is 11 amino acids. With 7 bases removed from V and 7 bases from J, the gap between germline ends came to 14 bases. Germline V lookup: CDR1 SQVTM, CDR2 ANQGSEA.

V is TRBV28 and J is TRBJ2-2; 10 nucleotides align to TRBD2. The CDR3 consists of 14 residues. The V gene's germline CDR1 is MDHEN and CDR2 SYDVKM. Losses at the gene ends were 6 bases for V and 7 bases for J; bases not matched to a gene: 5. This CDR3 is CASRTSGNIGELFF. DNA of the CDR3: TGTGCCAGCAGAACTAGCGGGAATATCGGGGAGCTGTTTTTT.

In its sample, this clone was seen once. The rearrangement uses TRBV19 and TRBJ1-2; TRBD1 aligns across 10 bases. This CDR3 region has 16 residues. Germline V gene data show CDR1 as LNHDA and CDR2 as SQIVND (reference sequence). With V trimmed by 4 bases and J by 8 bases, 13 bases remained unmatched. The CDR3 DNA reads TGTGCCAGTAGTACCACACTTCGACAGGGGGCGGGAGGCTACACCTTC. The encoded protein is CASSTTLRQGAGGYTF.

J is TRBJ2-5 and V is TRBV9; tentative D call: TRBD2 (6 bases). Germline CDR1 SGDLS, CDR2 YYNGEE. Trimming removed 2 bases at V and 4 bases at J, with 12 bases between. This CDR3 is built from 14 residues. The CDR3 sequence is CASSVRDLAETQYF. CDR3 DNA sequence: TGTGCCAGCAGCGTCCGGGACTTGGCAGAGACCCAGTACTTC.

The rearrangement joins TRBV6-5 to TRBJ2-7; 7 nucleotides align to TRBD2. The CDR3 spans 12 residues. The V gene's germline CDR1 is MNHEY and CDR2 SVGAGI. Trimming took 10 bases from V and 6 from J; bases not matched to a gene: 9. The CDR3 nucleotides read TGTGCCACACAGACTAGCAGCATCGAGCAGTACTTC. Residues: CATQTSSIEQYF.

The rearrangement links TRBV4-2 to TRBJ2-4, with a weak D call TRBD2 (5 bases). CDR3 length: 11 amino acids. In germline, CDR1 is LGHNA, CDR2 YNFKEQ. The ends were cut back, 6 bases at V and 8 bases at J, with 8 bases in the middle. In nucleotides, the CDR3 is TGTGCCAGCAGAAACGGGGACATTCAGTACTTC. Amino acid sequence: CASRNGDIQYF.

This clone was seen once. This chain connects TRBV5-4 to TRBJ2-5; TRBD1 agrees at 8 bases. This CDR3 has 15 residues. Trimming removed 3 bases from V and 2 bases from J; junction bases left unmatched: 6. In germline, CDR1 is SGHNT, CDR2 YYREEE (reference sequence). DNA of the CDR3: TGTGCCAGCAGCTATGGACAGGGACGTCAAGAGACCCAGTACTTC. Its protein product is CASSYGQGRQETQYF.

The chain couples TRBV15 to TRBJ2-1; tentative D call: TRBD1 (5 bases). This CDR3 comprises 15 residues. V lost 5 bases to trimming and J lost 0 bases, with 11 bases between them. Germline V gene lookup returns CDR1 LNHNV and CDR2 YYDKDF (reference sequence). The DNA for the CDR3 is TGTGCCACCAGCGGGGCGGAGAGCTCCTACAATGAGCAGTTCTTC. Protein product: CATSGAESSYNEQFF.

V and J are TRBV18 and TRBJ1-3; tentatively, D is TRBD1 (6 bases). Germline V gene lookup returns CDR1 KGHSH and CDR2 LQKENI. There are 15 residues in the CDR3. Trimming stripped 6 bases from V and 6 bases from J, with 18 bases between. The CDR3 reads CASSFGGPPANTIYF. Here the CDR3 DNA reads TGTGCCAGCTCGTTCGGGGGGCCGCCTGCAAACACCATATATTTT.

CDR3 nucleotide sequence: TGTGCCAGCACTGTAGCTAACTATGGCTACACCTTC. As protein: CASTVANYGYTF. J is TRBJ1-2 and V is TRBV2, with D unresolved. The CDR3 runs to 12 residues. Germline CDR1 is SNHLY and CDR2 is FYNNEI. Trimming left V 7 bases short and J 0 bases short, with 6 bases between.

V and J are TRBV6-2 or TRBV6-3 and TRBJ1-2; TRBD1 matches at 7 bases. The germline V gene has CDR1 MNHEY and CDR2 SVGEGT. The CDR3 has 17 amino acids. V shed 2 bases, J shed 1 base, and the junction held 10 bases outside the gene matches. The CDR3 loop is CASSYPQDRTVNYGYTF. CDR3 DNA sequence: TGTGCCAGCAGTTACCCGCAGGACAGGACCGTTAACTATGGCTACACCTTC.

The chain links TRBV28 to TRBJ2-5, with TRBD2 matching over 14 bases. Germline CDR1 and CDR2: MDHEN and SYDVKM. The CDR3 extends over 16 amino acids. The ends lost 6 bases at V and 1 base at J; junction bases unmatched: 4. The CDR3 loop reads CASSETSGRVQETQYF. The CDR3 coding sequence is TGTGCCAGCAGCGAGACTAGCGGGAGGGTCCAAGAGACCCAGTACTTC.

This chain joins TRBV11-2 and TRBJ2-7; D perhaps matches TRBD1 (5 bases). The CDR3 is made up of 14 amino acids. The V and J ends lost 5 bases and 2 bases respectively, with 13 bases between them. Germline-derived CDR1 and CDR2 are SGHAT and FQNNGV. CDR3 sequence reads: CASSGYTGTYEQYF. The CDR3 nucleotides are TGTGCCAGCAGCGGGTACACAGGTACCTACGAGCAGTACTTC.

The chain employs TRBV24-1 and TRBJ2-3; maybe TRBD2 (5 bases). The germline V gene encodes CDR1 KGHDR and CDR2 SFDVKD. Trimming stripped 2 bases from V and 10 bases from J, with 18 bases between. The CDR3 has 15 amino acids. In DNA form, the CDR3 reads TGTGCCACCAGTGATTCTCGGCTAGCTTTGGGTCCGCAGTATTTT. Amino acid sequence: CATSDSRLALGPQYF.

This clone was counted a single time. The chain recombines TRBV3-1 (or the pseudogene TRBV3-2) with TRBJ2-5; a weak D match, TRBD1 (6 bases). The CDR3 has 15 amino acids. V lost 0 bases and J 5 bases, leaving 13 bases between the germline ends. Germline V CDR1 and CDR2: LGHDT, YNNKEL (reference sequence). CDR3: CASSQDRVRGETQYF. Here the CDR3 DNA reads TGTGCCAGCAGCCAAGATCGAGTTAGGGGGGAGACCCAGTACTTC.

This clone was recorded only once. CDR3 nucleotide sequence: TGTGCCAGCAGTGTTGGGGGGGGTTTACATCAGCCCCAGCATTTT. As protein: CASSVGGGLHQPQHF. The gene calls are TRBV2 and TRBJ1-5; D is perhaps TRBD1 (5 bases). Trimming stripped 4 bases from V and 5 bases from J, with 15 bases between. The CDR3 totals 15 residues. Germline assignment: CDR1 SNHLY and CDR2 FYNNEI.